This T cell receptor (beta chain) was retrieved from a study of shared clonotypes between healthy human individuals. In the study overall: Per-donor plates numbered three CD4 naive, three CD4 memory, two CD8 naive and one CD8 memory. Study results and limitations: Naive CD4 clonotype sharing across several donors was 4.5% to 6%.

The DNA input per sorted-subset replicate PCR was roughly 180 ng, corresponding to some 30,000 T cell genomes. Repertoires were generated with immunoSEQ multiplex PCR, while TCRdb's copy carries only in-frame clones and drops some. Of roughly 2,000,000 clones in the sample, 93% were seen once. Selected positively for CCR7 and CD45RO-negative, naive CD8 cells excluded terminally differentiated effector memory CD45RA+ cells. J gave up 0 bases and V 3 bases, and 1 base lay outside the gene matches. Germline CDR1 and CDR2: WNHNN and SYGVQD (reference sequence). The CDR3 extends over 16 amino acids. This clone was seen a few times. Antigen: not known.

The rearrangement links TRBV10-1 to TRBJ2-7, with 14 bases matching TRBD2. The sequencing input was naive CD8+ T cells from PBMCs. The clonotype was recovered from a man aged 18-30 years in good health. Some clones in this sample may be carry-over from other donors' samples. The chain's CDR3 is CASSDGTSGSSYEQYF. CDR3 in DNA: TGCGCCAGCAGTGACGGGACTAGCGGGAGCTCCTACGAGCAGTACTTC.